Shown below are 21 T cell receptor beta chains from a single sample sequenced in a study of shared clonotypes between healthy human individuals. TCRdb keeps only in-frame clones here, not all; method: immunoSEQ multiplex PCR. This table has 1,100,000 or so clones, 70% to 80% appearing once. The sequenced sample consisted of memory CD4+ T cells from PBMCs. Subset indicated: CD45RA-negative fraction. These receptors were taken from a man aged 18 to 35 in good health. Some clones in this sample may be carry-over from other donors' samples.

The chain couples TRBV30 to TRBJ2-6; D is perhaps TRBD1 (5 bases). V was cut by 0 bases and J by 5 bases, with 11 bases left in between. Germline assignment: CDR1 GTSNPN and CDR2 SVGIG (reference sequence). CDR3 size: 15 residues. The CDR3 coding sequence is TGTGCCTGGAGTGTACTTCAGGGCTGGGCCAACGTCCTGACTTTC. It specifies CAWSVLQGWANVLTF. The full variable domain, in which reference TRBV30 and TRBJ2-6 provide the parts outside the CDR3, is SQTIHQWPATLVQPVGSPLSLECTVEGTSNPNLYWYRQAAGRGLQLLFYSVGIGQISSEVPQNLSASRPQDRQFILSSKKLLLSDSGFYLCAWSVLQGWANVLTFGAGSRLTVL.

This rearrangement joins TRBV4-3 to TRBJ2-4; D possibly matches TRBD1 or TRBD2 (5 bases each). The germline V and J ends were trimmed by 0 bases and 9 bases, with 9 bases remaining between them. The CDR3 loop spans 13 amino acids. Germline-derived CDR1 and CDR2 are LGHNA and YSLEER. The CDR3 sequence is CASSQERDRIQYF. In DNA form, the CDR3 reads TGCGCCAGCAGCCAAGAACGGGACCGCATTCAGTACTTC.

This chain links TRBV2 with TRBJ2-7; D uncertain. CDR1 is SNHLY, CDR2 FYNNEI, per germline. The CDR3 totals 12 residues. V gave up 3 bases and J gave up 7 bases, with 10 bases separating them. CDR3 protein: CASSDRREEQYF. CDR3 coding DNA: TGTGCCAGCAGTGACAGGAGAGAAGAGCAGTACTTC.

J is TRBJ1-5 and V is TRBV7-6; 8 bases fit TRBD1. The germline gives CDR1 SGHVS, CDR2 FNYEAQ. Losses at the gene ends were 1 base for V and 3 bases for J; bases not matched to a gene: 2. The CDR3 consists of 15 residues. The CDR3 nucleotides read TGTGCCAGCAGCTTAGGACAGGGGAACAATCAGCCCCAGCATTTT. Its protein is CASSLGQGNNQPQHF.

For the CDR3, the DNA is TGTGCCAGCAGCCAAGTCGGGGGAGGGCAGTACGAGCAGTACTTC. Translating it yields CASSQVGGGQYEQYF. The chain combines TRBV4-2 with TRBJ2-7, with 7 bases aligning to TRBD2. The CDR3 extends over 15 amino acids. With V trimmed by 1 base and J by 4 bases, 7 bases remained unmatched. CDR1 LGHNA and CDR2 YNFKEQ come from the germline V gene.

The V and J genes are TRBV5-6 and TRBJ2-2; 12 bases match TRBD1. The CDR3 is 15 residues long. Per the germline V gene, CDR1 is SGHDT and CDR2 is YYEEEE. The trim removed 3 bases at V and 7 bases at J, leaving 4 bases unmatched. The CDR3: CASSSGTGGIGELFF. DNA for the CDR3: TGTGCCAGCAGCTCCGGGACAGGGGGCATCGGGGAGCTGTTTTTT.

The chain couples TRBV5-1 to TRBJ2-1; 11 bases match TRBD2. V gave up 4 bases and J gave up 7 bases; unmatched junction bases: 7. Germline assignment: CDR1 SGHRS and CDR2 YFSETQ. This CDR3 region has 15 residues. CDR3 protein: CASSELAGAKNEQFF. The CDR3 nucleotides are TGCGCCAGCAGCGAACTAGCGGGAGCGAAAAATGAGCAGTTCTTC.

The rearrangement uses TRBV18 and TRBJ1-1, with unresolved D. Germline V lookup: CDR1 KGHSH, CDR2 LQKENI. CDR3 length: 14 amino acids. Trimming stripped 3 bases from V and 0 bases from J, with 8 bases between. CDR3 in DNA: TGTGCCAGCTCACCTGACACCATGAACACTGAAGCTTTCTTT. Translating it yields CASSPDTMNTEAFF.

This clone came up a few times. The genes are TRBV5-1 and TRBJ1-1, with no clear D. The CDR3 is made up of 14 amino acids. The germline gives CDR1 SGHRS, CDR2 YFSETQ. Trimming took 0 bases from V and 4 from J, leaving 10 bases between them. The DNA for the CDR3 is TGCGCCAGCAGCTTGGTGGCGGCGGGCACTGAAGCTTTCTTT. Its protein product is CASSLVAAGTEAFF.

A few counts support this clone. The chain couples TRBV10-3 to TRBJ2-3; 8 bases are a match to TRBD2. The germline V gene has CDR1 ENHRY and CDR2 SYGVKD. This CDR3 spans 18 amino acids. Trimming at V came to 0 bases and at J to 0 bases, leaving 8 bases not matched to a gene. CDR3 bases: TGTGCCATCAGTGAGTCTGGGACGGGAGGGCTGAGCACAGATACGCAGTATTTT. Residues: CAISESGTGGLSTDTQYF.

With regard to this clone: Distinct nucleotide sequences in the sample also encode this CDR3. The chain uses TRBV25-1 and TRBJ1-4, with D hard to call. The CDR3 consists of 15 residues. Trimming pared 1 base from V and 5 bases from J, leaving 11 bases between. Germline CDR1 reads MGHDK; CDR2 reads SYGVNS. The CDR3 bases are TGTGCCAGCAGTGAATCGGGGTTGGGGAATGAAAAACTGTTTTTT. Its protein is CASSESGLGNEKLFF.

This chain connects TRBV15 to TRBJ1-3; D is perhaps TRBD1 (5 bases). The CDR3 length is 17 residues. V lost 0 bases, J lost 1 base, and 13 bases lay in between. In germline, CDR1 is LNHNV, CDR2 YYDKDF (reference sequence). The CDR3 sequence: CATSRDPVGGSGNTIYF. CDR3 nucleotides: TGTGCCACCAGCAGAGATCCGGTCGGGGGATCTGGAAACACCATATATTTT.

The CDR3 region has the DNA TGTGCCTGGAGTGACGGGACAGGTCACTACACCTTC. It translates to CAWSDGTGHYTF. The genes are TRBV30 and TRBJ1-2; 8 bases map to TRBD1. The germline gives CDR1 GTSNPN, CDR2 SVGIG (reference sequence). The CDR3 sequence is 12 residues long. J gave up 10 bases and V 1 base, and 5 bases lay outside the gene matches.

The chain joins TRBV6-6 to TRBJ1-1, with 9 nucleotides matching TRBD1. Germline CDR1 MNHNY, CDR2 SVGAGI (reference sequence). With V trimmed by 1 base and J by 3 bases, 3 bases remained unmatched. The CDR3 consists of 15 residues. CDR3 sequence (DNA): TGTGCCAGCAGTTACTTGGGACAGGGAGACACTGAAGCTTTCTTT. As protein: CASSYLGQGDTEAFF.

CDR3 in amino acids: CASSSAWELLETQYF. CDR3 nucleotides: TGTGCCAGCAGCTCAGCCTGGGAGTTATTAGAGACCCAGTACTTC. V gene TRBV11-3 combines with J gene TRBJ2-5; D may be TRBD2 (5 bases). The CDR3 totals 15 residues. V dropped 4 bases and J dropped 4 bases, with 16 bases sitting between them. Looked up from germline, CDR1 is SGHNT and CDR2 is YENEEA. The full variable domain, its missing parts supplied by reference TRBV11-3 and TRBJ2-5, is EAGVVQSPRYKIIEKKQPVAFWCNPISGHNTLYWYLQNLGQGPELLIRYENEEAVDDSQLPKDRFSAERLKGVDSTLKIQPAELGDSAVYLCASSSAWELLETQYFGPGTRLLVL.

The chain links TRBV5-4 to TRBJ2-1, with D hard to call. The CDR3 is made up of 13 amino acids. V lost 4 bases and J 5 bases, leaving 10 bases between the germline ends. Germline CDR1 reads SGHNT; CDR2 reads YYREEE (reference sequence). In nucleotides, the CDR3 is TGTGCCAGCAGCCTAGAGACCAACAATGAGCAGTTCTTC. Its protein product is CASSLETNNEQFF.

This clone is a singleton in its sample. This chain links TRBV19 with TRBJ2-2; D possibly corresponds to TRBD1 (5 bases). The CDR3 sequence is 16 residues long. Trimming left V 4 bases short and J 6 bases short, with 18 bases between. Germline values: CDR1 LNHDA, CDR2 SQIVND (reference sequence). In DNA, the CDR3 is TGTGCCAGTAGTAGTGACAGATGGAAGGGCCCCGGGGAGCTGTTTTTT. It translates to CASSSDRWKGPGELFF.

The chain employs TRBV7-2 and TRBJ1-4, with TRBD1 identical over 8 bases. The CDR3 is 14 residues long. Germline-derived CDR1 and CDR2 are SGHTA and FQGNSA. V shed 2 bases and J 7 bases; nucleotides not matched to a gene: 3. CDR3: CASSLSGGSEKLFF. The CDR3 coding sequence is TGTGCCAGCAGCTTATCAGGGGGCAGTGAAAAACTGTTTTTT. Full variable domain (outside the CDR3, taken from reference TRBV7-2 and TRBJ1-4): GAGVSQSPSNKVTEKGKDVELRCDPISGHTALYWYRQSLGQGLEFLIYFQGNSAPDKSGLPSDRFSAERTGGSVSTLTIQRTQQEDSAVYLCASSLSGGSEKLFFGSGTQLSVL.

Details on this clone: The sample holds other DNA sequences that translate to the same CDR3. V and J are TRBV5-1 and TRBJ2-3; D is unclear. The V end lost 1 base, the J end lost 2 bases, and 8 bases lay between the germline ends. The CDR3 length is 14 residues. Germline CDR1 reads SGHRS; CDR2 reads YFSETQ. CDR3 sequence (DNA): TGCGCCAGCAGCTTGAGCGCTTCCACAGATACGCAGTATTTT. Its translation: CASSLSASTDTQYF.

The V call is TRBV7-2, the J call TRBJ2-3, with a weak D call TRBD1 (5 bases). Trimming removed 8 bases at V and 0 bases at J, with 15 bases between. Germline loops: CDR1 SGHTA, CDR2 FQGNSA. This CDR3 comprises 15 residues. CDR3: CASGHGESSTDTQYF. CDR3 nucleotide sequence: TGTGCCAGCGGACACGGAGAATCTAGCACAGATACGCAGTATTTT.

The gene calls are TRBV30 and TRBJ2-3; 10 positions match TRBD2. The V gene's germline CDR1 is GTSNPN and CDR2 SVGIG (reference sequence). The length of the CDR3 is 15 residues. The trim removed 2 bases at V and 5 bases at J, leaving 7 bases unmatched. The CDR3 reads CAWSQGPSGRDTQYF. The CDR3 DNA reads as TGTGCCTGGAGTCAAGGGCCTAGCGGGAGAGATACGCAGTATTTT. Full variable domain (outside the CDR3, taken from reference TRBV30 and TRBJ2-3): SQTIHQWPATLVQPVGSPLSLECTVEGTSNPNLYWYRQAAGRGLQLLFYSVGIGQISSEVPQNLSASRPQDRQFILSSKKLLLSDSGFYLCAWSQGPSGRDTQYFGPGTRLTVL.